These 6 T cell receptor beta chains were all obtained from the same sample, sequenced in a study of memory CD4+ T cells and cytomegalovirus serostatus. Single viable CD3+CD4+CD8-CD45RO+ cells were sorted as the memory CD4+ T cells. Assay used: immunoSEQ multiplex PCR; TCRdb lists only in-frame clones, some missing. The data hold around 40,000 clones, with about three quarters observed a single time. Input material: memory CD4+ T cells from blood. Receptors originate from an adult in good health and CMV-seronegative.

The CDR3 region has the DNA TGCAGCGCCGTCGGACAGGGGGTATACACTGAAGCTTTCTTT. It translates to CSAVGQGVYTEAFF. J is TRBJ1-1 and V is TRBV29-1; 10 positions match TRBD1. The trim removed 7 bases at V and 3 bases at J, leaving 8 bases unmatched. Looked up from germline, CDR1 is SQVTM and CDR2 is ANQGSEA. This CDR3 spans 14 amino acids.

The chain is built from TRBV6-5 and TRBJ1-1, with 9 bases identical to TRBD1. The germline V gene has CDR1 MNHEY and CDR2 SVGAGI. There are 15 residues in the CDR3. The ends lost 4 bases at V and 4 bases at J; junction bases unmatched: 7. CDR3 residues: CASSFGTGKGTEAFF. In DNA form, the CDR3 reads TGTGCCAGCAGTTTTGGGACAGGGAAGGGCACTGAAGCTTTCTTT.

The J gene is TRBJ2-3, the V gene TRBV19; a possible D gene is TRBD2 (6 bases). The CDR3 contains 14 residues. Trimming removed 6 bases at V and 2 bases at J, with 12 bases between. The germline gives CDR1 LNHDA, CDR2 SQIVND (reference sequence). The CDR3 loop is CASSFTSTTDTQYF. The DNA of the CDR3 is TGTGCCAGTAGCTTTACTAGCACCACAGATACGCAGTATTTT.

This clone was picked up one time. This chain uses TRBV2 with TRBJ1-1, with no clear D. The germline CDR1 and CDR2 sequences are SNHLY and FYNNEI. CDR3 size: 15 residues. Deletions cut 2 bases from V and 1 base from J, with 11 bases between. CDR3 nucleotides: TGTGCCAGCAGTGAAAAAGGGTCGGGGAACACTGAAGCTTTCTTT. This sequence encodes CASSEKGSGNTEAFF.

This clone has more than one count but fewer than ten. V and J are TRBV6-1 and TRBJ1-2; TRBD1 matches 7 bases. Germline V CDR1 and CDR2: MNHNS, SASEGT. The CDR3 sequence is 12 residues long. With V trimmed by 5 bases and J by 6 bases, 3 bases remained unmatched. The CDR3 here is CASSTGDHGYTF. The CDR3 DNA sequence: TGTGCCAGCAGTACAGGGGACCATGGCTACACCTTC.

The chain recombines TRBV11-3 with TRBJ2-1; 7 nucleotides match TRBD2. This CDR3 has 15 amino acids. V shed 0 bases, J shed 8 bases, and the junction held 7 bases outside the gene matches. CDR1 is SGHNT and CDR2 is YENEEA in the germline V gene. The CDR3, as DNA: TGTGCCAGCAGCTTAGAGGCTAGCGGCCGTTATGAGCAGTTCTTC. Translating it yields CASSLEASGRYEQFF.